The rows below give T cell receptor beta chains drawn from one sample of a study of tumor-infiltrating lymphocytes in oesophageal squamous cell carcinoma. TCRdb independently ran MiXCR on the PCR reads; one entry per CDR3 protein. The table includes tens of thousands of distinct CDR3 sequences, approximately 35% detected once. Source material: esophageal tumor tissue. The receptor source for this set is a female donor with esophageal squamous cell carcinoma. Both conserved end residues are part of each CDR3. A D gene is named only where the DNA matches it firmly. For some rows the clone size is stated as once, few or many, or as a class when expanded; others skip it.

cdr3_nt,cdr3_aa,d_call,v_call,j_call,clone_size
TGTGCCAGCCATCAGGGGAAAGCTGGAAACACCATATATTTT,CASHQGKAGNTIYF,.,TRBV6-1,TRBJ1-3,many
TGTGCCAGCAGTAGCGGGTGGGGCAATGAGCAGTTCTTC,CASSSGWGNEQFF,TRBD2,TRBV11-2,TRBJ2-1,.
TGTGCCAGTAGACCAACAGGGGGACAGGGGATATTCTACGAGCAGTACTTC,CASRPTGGQGIFYEQYF,TRBD1,TRBV19,TRBJ2-7,few
TGTGCCAGCTCACCATTGAGGGACGTCCTGACTTTC,CASSPLRDVLTF,.,TRBV18,TRBJ2-6,many
TGTGCCGGGGACCACTCCTACAATGAGCAGTTCTTC,CAGDHSYNEQFF,.,TRBV7-6,TRBJ2-1,.
TGTGCCAGCAGGACAGGGAACACCGGGGAGCTGTATTTT,CASRTGNTGELYF,TRBD1,TRBV2,TRBJ2-3,.
TGTGCCAGCAGCTTCTCCCCCCCAGATACGCAGTATTTT,CASSFSPPDTQYF,.,TRBV7-9,TRBJ2-3,.
TGTGCCAGCAGCTTGGAGGGTAGTAGCTACGAGCAGTACTTC,CASSLEGSSYEQYF,.,TRBV5-4,TRBJ2-7,.
TGTGCCAGCAGTTCCAACTACGAGCAGTTCTTC,CASSSNYEQFF,.,TRBV27,TRBJ2-1,.
TGTGCCAGCAGCTTAGCGATGTGGGGACGCTCCTATAATTCACCCCTCCACTTT,CASSLAMWGRSYNSPLHF,.,TRBV7-8,TRBJ1-6,medium-sized
TGTGCCAGCAGCTTAACCCGGGACAGTCCCCATGGCTACACCTTC,CASSLTRDSPHGYTF,TRBD1,TRBV7-2,TRBJ1-2,medium-sized
TGTGCCAGCAGCCGACAGGGGAAGAACACCGGGGAGCTGTTTTTT,CASSRQGKNTGELFF,TRBD1,TRBV12-3/TRBV12-4,TRBJ2-2,.